This T cell receptor (beta chain) appears in the sequencing data of a study of blood T cell repertoires in COVID-19. Overall study: The United States, Italy and Spain supplied acute and convalescent COVID-19 samples. PBMCs, B-cell-depleted T cells, or T cells provided the cDNA or gDNA that made up the material.

Original processing notes: It was from reference gene primer amplification that nucleated cell counts were estimated. Assay used: immunoSEQ multiplex PCR; TCRdb lists only in-frame clones, some missing. D and trimming come from the DNA, and the V and J calls and clone size come from that table. This table has 120,000 or so clones, around 80% appearing once. The sample comprised peripheral blood. The TCR was taken from a man aged 65 to 85 with acute or convalescent COVID-19.

CDR3 sequence reads: CASSSTGTNNQPQHF. The CDR3 DNA reads as TGTGCCAGCAGTTCGACAGGGACCAACAATCAGCCCCAGCATTTT. The chain links TRBV6-5 to TRBJ1-5, with 7 nucleotides matching TRBD1. Germline loops: CDR1 MNHEY, CDR2 SVGAGI. The CDR3 runs to 15 residues. V was clipped by 4 bases and J by 3 bases; unmatched bases: 6.